The 23 T cell receptor beta chains in this list originate from one sample, sequenced in a study of regulatory T cells in long-lasting Graves disease (dated by TCRdb to 2020 to 2023). Libraries were built with multiplex PCR. TCRdb lists the instrument as Illumina HiSeq 4000. TCR beta libraries were built with iRepertoire HTBI primers and Arm-PCR amplification of CDR3 regions. Using fastp at Q25 and MiXCR, TCRdb reprocessed the public reads and kept productive beta chains. Each entry merges the rows of one CDR3 protein and shows their most common DNA and genes. The sample table contains under 300,000 distinct CDR3 sequences; only one count was recorded for 20% of them. Together, the top ten hold approximately 15% of the sample. The sample's time point label, in plain terms: newly diagnosed GD, antithyroid drugs for less than 3 months. For both TCR sequencing and RNA sequencing, RNA was extracted from PBMCs using TRIzol.

The specimen was peripheral blood mononuclear cells (PBMCs), collected at new diagnosis, from a patient treated with antithyroid drugs. The source is a female donor with Graves disease.

Ten or more counts support this clonotype. This sequence joins TRBV28 and TRBJ2-7; TRBD1 is a possible D gene (7 bases). Germline V gene lookup returns CDR1 MDHEN and CDR2 SYDVKM. With 7 bases removed from V and 6 bases from J, the gap between germline ends came to 25 bases. This CDR3 is built from 16 residues. In nucleotides, the CDR3 is TGTGCCAGCACTGGATCCGGGGGACAGAAGAGGTCCGAGCAGTACTTC. Protein sequence: CASTGSGGQKRSEQYF.

This clonotype appeared many times. V is TRBV7-3 and J is TRBJ2-7; D possibly corresponds to TRBD2 (9 bases). This CDR3 contains 15 residues. Germline CDR1 and CDR2: SGHTA and FQGTGA. V lost 5 bases, J lost 5 bases, and 19 bases lay in between. The CDR3 here is CASSPGGGRAHEQYF. The CDR3, as DNA: TGTGCCAGCAGCCCAGGGGGCGGGAGGGCCCACGAGCAGTACTTC.

Many counts were recorded for this clonotype. The chain has TRBV3-1 and TRBJ2-3; D gene ambiguous. Trimming removed 3 bases from V and 1 base from J, with 5 bases in between. Germline loops: CDR1 LGHDT, CDR2 YNNKEL (reference sequence). The CDR3 is 13 residues long. CDR3: CASSQWGTDTQYF. The CDR3, as DNA: TGTGCCAGCAGCCAGTGGGGCACAGATACGCAGTATTTT.

This clonotype was counted at least ten times. The chain recombines TRBV3-1 with TRBJ1-5, with D possibly matching TRBD1 (5 bases). V was cut by 2 bases and J by 3 bases, with 17 bases left in between. CDR1 is LGHDT and CDR2 is YNNKEL in the germline V gene (reference sequence). CDR3 length: 17 residues. The CDR3 sequence: CASSQFFQGIPNQPQHF. CDR3 nucleotide sequence: TGTGCCAGCAGCCAATTTTTCCAGGGTATTCCCAATCAGCCCCAGCATTTT.

This clonotype occurred many times. This chain joins TRBV20-1 and TRBJ2-3; 9 bases fit TRBD1. The CDR3 loop spans 15 amino acids. Germline trimming cut 3 bases from V and 5 bases from J; bases unmatched to any gene: 9. Germline CDR1 reads DFQATT; CDR2 reads SNEGSKA (reference sequence). The CDR3 sequence: CSARSLTGGIDTQYF. DNA of the CDR3: TGCAGTGCTAGGTCCTTAACAGGGGGCATAGATACGCAGTATTTT.

A note on this clonotype: This may come from a read error, since a much larger clone is one base off. This rearrangement joins TRBV29-1 to TRBJ2-7; 7 nucleotides agree with TRBD1. CDR3 length equals 13 residues. CDR1 is SQVTM, CDR2 ANQGSEA, per germline. The CDR3 region has the DNA TGCAGCGCCCAAGGGGACAGTCCCTACGGGCAGTACTTC. Translated, it gives CSAQGDSPYGQYF.

The chain recombines TRBV20-1 with TRBJ2-1; TRBD2 might be the D (5 bases). Looked up from germline, CDR1 is DFQATT and CDR2 is SNEGSKA (reference sequence). Trimming cost V 0 bases and J 0 bases, with 12 bases left between them. The length of the CDR3 is 16 residues. CDR3 in amino acids: CSAREYSVPSYNEQFF. The CDR3 region has the DNA TGCAGTGCTAGAGAATATAGCGTTCCCTCCTACAATGAGCAGTTCTTC.

Details on this clonotype: A much larger clonotype is one base distant, so this may be a read error. The CDR3 end shows no conserved phenylalanine or tryptophan, and so a read error is likely. The chain joins TRBV6-1 to TRBJ2-7; tentatively, D is TRBD2 (6 bases). V lost 7 bases and J 3 bases, leaving 19 bases between the germline ends. Germline V gene data show CDR1 as MNHNS and CDR2 as SASEGT. The CDR3 contains 15 residues. CDR3 region: CASILRLPGDYEQYS. CDR3 DNA: TGTGCCAGCATCCTTCGATTACCGGGGGACTACGAGCAGTACTCC.

For this clonotype: Being one base from a much bigger clone, this may be a read error. This rearrangement joins TRBV6-2 or TRBV6-3 to TRBJ2-1; 10 bases are a match to TRBD1. CDR3 size: 15 residues. Germline lookup yields CDR1 MNHEY and CDR2 SVGEGT. DNA for the CDR3: TGTGCCAGCAGGATCCGACAGGGGGCCGGCAATGGGCAGTTCTTC. Protein sequence: CASRIRQGAGNGQFF.

For this clonotype: This probably arose from a read error, given a far larger clone one base away. J is TRBJ2-1 and V is TRBV6-1, with D perhaps assigned TRBD1 or TRBD2 (5 bases each). Germline values: CDR1 MNHNS, CDR2 SASEGT. This CDR3 spans 16 amino acids. Trimming shortened V by 6 bases and J by 4 bases, and 19 bases separated the two germline ends. As DNA, the CDR3 is TGTGCCAGCAGCTTAGGACGGGGCCGTCATTACAATGAGCAGTTCTTC. It codes for CASSLGRGRHYNEQFF.

This clonotype has a count of ten or more. The V gene is TRBV7-2, the J gene TRBJ2-1, with 13 positions matching TRBD2. The CDR3 spans 20 residues. J gave up 1 base and V 5 bases, and 14 bases lay outside the gene matches. Per the germline V gene, CDR1 is SGHTA and CDR2 is FQGNSA. In DNA, the CDR3 is TGTGCCAGCAGCCCCCGACTAGCGGGAGGCCTGATGGATTCCTACAATGAGCAGTTCTTC. Protein product: CASSPRLAGGLMDSYNEQFF.

This clonotype came up many times. This chain links TRBV9 with TRBJ1-4; TRBD1 might be the D (6 bases). Germline values: CDR1 SGDLS, CDR2 YYNGEE. Trimming took 4 bases from V and 0 from J, leaving 16 bases between them. The CDR3 contains 17 residues. The CDR3 loop reads CASSPGARDATNEKLFF. The DNA of the CDR3 is TGTGCCAGCAGCCCGGGGGCCCGCGATGCAACTAATGAAAAACTGTTTTTT.

This clonotype turned up a few times. The chain carries TRBV30 and TRBJ1-1; D uncertain. Trimming cost V 3 bases and J 0 bases, with 2 bases left between them. The germline V gene has CDR1 GTSNPN and CDR2 SVGIG (reference sequence). The CDR3 loop spans 11 amino acids. CDR3 nucleotide sequence: TGTGCCTGGAGGCTGAACACTGAAGCTTTCTTT. Amino acids: CAWRLNTEAFF.

This clonotype was observed at least ten times. The rearrangement joins TRBV15 to TRBJ2-3; the D call may be TRBD1 or TRBD2 (6 bases each). V was trimmed by 5 bases and J by 1 base, leaving 13 bases between them. The germline gives CDR1 LNHNV, CDR2 YYDKDF (reference sequence). The CDR3 contains 15 residues. CDR3 sequence reads: CATSGGGSGTDTQYF. CDR3 bases: TGTGCCACCAGCGGAGGGGGTAGCGGCACAGATACGCAGTATTTT.

V gene TRBV5-8 combines with J gene TRBJ2-3; 9 positions agree with TRBD1. The J call may not be correct, given that the DNA end is closer to TRBJ2-5. The CDR3 runs 15 residues. The germline V gene has CDR1 SGHTS and CDR2 YDEGEE. Here the CDR3 DNA reads TGTGCCAGCAGCCGAACAGGGGGCGATTGGGAGACCCAGTACTTC. Amino acids: CASSRTGGDWETQYF.

This clonotype came up many times. The chain carries TRBV7-8 and TRBJ2-1; 9 positions match TRBD2. CDR1 is SGHVS and CDR2 is FQNEAQ in the germline V gene. V trimming: 0 bases; J trimming: 3 bases; junction bases outside the gene matches: 6. The CDR3 totals 17 residues. The CDR3 loop is CASSLAGAGGLYNEQFF. The DNA for the CDR3 is TGTGCCAGCAGCTTAGCGGGAGCGGGAGGTCTCTACAATGAGCAGTTCTTC.

This clonotype has at least ten counts. The CDR3 coding sequence is TGTGCCAGCAGCGAGGAGCAGGGGAGTGGTACTGAAGCTTTCTTT. Amino acids: CASSEEQGSGTEAFF. The chain couples TRBV9 to TRBJ1-1; tentative D call: TRBD1 (6 bases). V lost 3 bases, J lost 5 bases, and 17 bases lay in between. The CDR3 spans 15 residues. The germline V gene has CDR1 SGDLS and CDR2 YYNGEE.

The chain employs TRBV7-9 and TRBJ1-4; tentative D call: TRBD1 (5 bases). From germline, CDR1 is SEHNR and CDR2 FQNEAQ (reference sequence). This CDR3 has 15 residues. V shed 4 bases and J shed 4 bases, with 13 bases lying between them. CDR3 DNA: TGTGCCAGCAGCTCCCGGGACCGTTATAATGAAAAACTGTTTTTT. It translates to CASSSRDRYNEKLFF.

This clonotype was recorded many times. The CDR3 region has the DNA TGTGCCAGCAGCTTAGGACAGGCTCGGGGTACCGAGCAGTACTTC. Translated: CASSLGQARGTEQYF. This chain connects TRBV7-6 to TRBJ2-7, with D possibly matching TRBD1 (6 bases). CDR3 length: 15 residues. Trimming shortened V by 1 base and J by 6 bases, and 16 bases separated the two germline ends. Germline CDR1 is SGHVS and CDR2 is FNYEAQ.

This clonotype was counted ten times or more. The genes are TRBV18 and TRBJ2-3; TRBD1 is a possible D gene (5 bases). The germline CDR1 and CDR2 sequences are KGHSH and LQKENI. The CDR3 covers 17 residues. The V and J ends lost 3 bases and 2 bases respectively, with 18 bases between them. This chain's CDR3 is CASSPLGADPNTDTQYF. CDR3 sequence (DNA): TGTGCCAGCTCACCCCTTGGGGCCGACCCAAACACAGATACGCAGTATTTT.

This clonotype was counted only a few times. A much larger clone lies a single base off, so this may be a read error. A read error is likely, as this CDR3 ends without the conserved phenylalanine or tryptophan. The chain joins TRBV7-2 to TRBJ1-1; 7 bases align to TRBD1. Looked up from germline, CDR1 is SGHTA and CDR2 is FQGNSA. CDR3 length: 13 amino acids. V lost 5 bases to trimming and J lost 8 bases; unmatched junction nucleotides: 8. CDR3 residues: CASSTTGTNEAFL. The CDR3 DNA reads as TGTGCCAGCAGCACGACAGGGACGAACGAAGCTTTCCTT.

This rearrangement joins TRBV10-3 to TRBJ1-5; 10 bases are shared with TRBD1. V lost 4 bases, J lost 7 bases, and 1 base stayed unmatched. CDR3 length: 13 residues. The V gene's germline CDR1 is ENHRY and CDR2 SYGVKD. The CDR3 spells CAISGDRGQPQHF. The CDR3 DNA is TGTGCCATCAGTGGGGACAGGGGCCAGCCCCAGCATTTT.

Regarding this clonotype: An end of the junction does not agree with germline; a read error may underlie this. The chain employs TRBV20-1 and TRBJ1-1, with 7 positions matching TRBD1. The germline CDR1 and CDR2 sequences are DFQATT and SNEGSKA (reference sequence). This CDR3 is built from 10 residues. CDR3 sequence (DNA): TGCAGTGCTCCCTATGACAGGGTCGCCTTT. Translation: CSAPYDRVAF.